The 26 T cell receptor beta chains listed next were all sequenced from one sample in a study of tumor and adjacent non-tumor tissue in lung cancer. Three rounds of nested PCR, following a modified ARM-PCR protocol, produced the TCRbeta library. Each CDR3 protein is one row after TCRdb ran MiXCR on the multiplex PCR reads. The sample contains 95,000 to 150,000 distinct CDR3 sequences, 66% of which appear only once. The template was RNA from unsorted bulk tissue. Sequencing used lung tumor tissue. These receptors came from a man between 25 and 39 years old with non-small cell lung cancer.

This clonotype has just a few counts. A single base separates this from a much larger clone, so it may be a read error. The rearrangement joins TRBV4-3 to TRBJ1-2; D is perhaps TRBD1 (6 bases). V was pared by 5 bases and J by 5 bases, with 12 bases between. Germline V lookup: CDR1 LGHNA, CDR2 YSLEER. The CDR3 loop spans 13 amino acids. The CDR3 DNA reads TGCGCCAGCAGCTCACGGACAGCATATGGCTACACCTTC. This sequence encodes CASSSRTAYGYTF.

As concerns this clonotype: The junction does not match germline at one end; this may be a read error. The CDR3 sequence: CDSSAHRVSNYGYTF. The CDR3 nucleotides read TGTGACAGCAGCGCCCACAGGGTTTCTAACTATGGCTACACCTTC. The chain combines TRBV11-2 with TRBJ1-2; possibly TRBD1 for D (6 bases). CDR3 length equals 15 residues. Germline CDR1 SGHAT, CDR2 FQNNGV.

As regards this clonotype: Because the CDR3 is missing its conserved closing phenylalanine or tryptophan, this is likely a read error. The chain recombines TRBV11-2 with TRBJ2-1; D gene ambiguous. The CDR3 covers 15 residues. Germline CDR1 is SGHAT and CDR2 is FQNNGV. The CDR3, as DNA: TGTACCAGCAGCTTAATCCTAGTGGGGATTGATGAGCAGTTCCTC. Protein sequence: CTSSLILVGIDEQFL.

This clonotype has ten or more counts. V is TRBV4-3 and J is TRBJ2-3, with TRBD2 as a possible D gene (7 bases). The CDR3 has 15 amino acids. Trimming shortened V by 3 bases and J by 6 bases, and 16 bases separated the two germline ends. Germline V gene data show CDR1 as LGHNA and CDR2 as YSLEER. CDR3 amino acids: CASSQRARGGDTQYF. CDR3 nucleotide sequence: TGCGCCAGCAGCCAGAGGGCGCGCGGGGGCGATACGCAGTATTTT.

This clonotype was detected once. One end of the junction fails to match germline, which may point to a read error. V and J are TRBV28 and TRBJ2-1, with a tentative D call TRBD2 (6 bases). Germline CDR1 is MDHEN and CDR2 is SYDVKM. This CDR3 contains 18 residues. The CDR3 nucleotides read TGTGCCAGCAGTTCCCCCATAGCGGATAAGAGCTCCTACAATGAACAGTTATTC. It encodes CASSSPIADKSSYNEQLF.

As concerns this clonotype: A much larger clone differs from this one at a single base, so this may be a read error. The V gene is TRBV20-1, the J gene TRBJ2-6; possible D gene TRBD2, 7 bases. The CDR3 has 15 amino acids. Germline CDR1 is DFQATT and CDR2 is SNEGSKA (reference sequence). CDR3 sequence reads: CSARPGGAGVNVLTF. Written as DNA, the CDR3 is TGCAGTGCTAGACCTGGGGGGGCTGGGGTCAACGTCCTGACTTTC.

In its sample, this clonotype was seen a few times. The V and J genes are TRBV29-1 and TRBJ2-2, with TRBD2 identical over 14 bases. Germline values: CDR1 SQVTM, CDR2 ANQGSEA. The CDR3 loop spans 14 amino acids. The V segment lost 6 bases and the J segment 6 bases; nucleotides outside the gene matches: 3. The DNA of the CDR3 is TGCAGCGTCGGACTAGCGGGAGGCGCCGGGGAGCTGTTTTTT. Its protein product is CSVGLAGGAGELFF.

Concerning this clonotype itself: The junction departs from the called germline gene at one end, perhaps through a read error. The J gene is TRBJ2-7, the V gene TRBV5-1; D ambiguous. Looked up from germline, CDR1 is SGHRS and CDR2 is YFSETQ. The length of the CDR3 is 13 residues. In DNA form, the CDR3 reads TGCACCAGCAGCTTGAGTCTAACCTACGAGCAGTACTTC. Translation gives CTSSLSLTYEQYF.

This clonotype was detected many times. J is TRBJ2-2 and V is TRBV12-5, with 10 nucleotides matching TRBD1. The V gene end was trimmed by 7 bases and the J gene end by 5 bases; junction bases not matched to a gene: 10. Germline assignment: CDR1 LGHNT and CDR2 FRNRAP. This CDR3 comprises 16 residues. The CDR3 sequence is CASVPAGQGLTGELFF. The CDR3 DNA follows: TGTGCTAGTGTTCCGGCGGGACAGGGGCTGACCGGGGAGCTGTTTTTT.

This chain connects TRBV4-1 to TRBJ1-1, with unresolved D. CDR1 MGHRA and CDR2 YSYEKL come from the germline V gene. V was shortened by 4 bases and J by 1 base, with 13 bases between the two germline ends. The CDR3 extends over 15 amino acids. CDR3 in DNA: TGCGCCAGCAGCCCCTATGTAACAGCGAACACTGAAGCTTTCTTT. Amino acids: CASSPYVTANTEAFF.

With respect to this clonotype: This may come from a read error, since a much larger clone is one base off. The chain carries TRBV20-1 and TRBJ1-5, with D possibly TRBD1 on 5 matching bases. Germline V gene data show CDR1 as DFQATT and CDR2 as SNEGSKA (reference sequence). This CDR3 has 16 residues. The V gene lost 0 bases and the J gene lost 8 bases, with 20 bases spanning the gap. The CDR3 DNA reads as TGCAGTGCTAGAGATCCTGGCAGGGAGGATTCTGAGCCCCAGCATTTT. Protein product: CSARDPGREDSEPQHF.

Points on this clonotype: Without the conserved terminal phenylalanine or tryptophan, this CDR3 likely stems from a read error. The rearrangement uses TRBV11-2 and TRBJ2-7; TRBD2 matches at 9 bases. V shed 1 base, J shed 3 bases, and the junction held 7 bases outside the gene matches. This CDR3 spans 16 amino acids. Germline lookup yields CDR1 SGHAT and CDR2 FQNNGV. The CDR3 is CASSLVNLAGLYEQYL. CDR3 nucleotides: TGTGCCAGCAGCTTAGTGAACCTAGCGGGACTCTACGAGCAGTACTTA.

Notes on this clonotype: An end of the junction does not agree with germline; a read error may underlie this. The gene calls are TRBV6-5 and TRBJ2-2; D call uncertain. Germline V lookup: CDR1 MNHEY, CDR2 SVGAGI. The CDR3 consists of 12 residues. Here the CDR3 DNA reads TGTGCCTGCAGTTATTCGGTCGGGGAGCTGTTTTTT. Amino acid sequence: CACSYSVGELFF.

With regard to this clonotype: Possible read error: a much larger clone is one base away. This is likely a read error, given that the CDR3 carries no conserved phenylalanine or tryptophan at its end. This rearrangement joins TRBV6-5 to TRBJ1-2, with D perhaps matching TRBD1 (5 bases). This CDR3 is 14 amino acids long. Trimming took off 6 bases at V and 2 bases at J, with 13 bases between the two ends. CDR1 and CDR2 from the germline V gene are MNHEY and SVGAGI. This CDR3 is CASSPDNWNYGYTL. Written as DNA, the CDR3 is TGTGCCAGCAGCCCGGACAACTGGAACTATGGCTACACCTTA.

Only a few counts were recorded for this clonotype. Just one base apart from a much larger clone, this may be a read error. The CDR3 does not close with the conserved phenylalanine or tryptophan, likely indicating a read error. The gene calls are TRBV12-3 or TRBV12-4 and TRBJ2-1, with TRBD2 identical over 7 bases. The trim removed 7 bases at V and 7 bases at J, leaving 4 bases unmatched. This CDR3 has 12 residues. The CDR3: CASTPGGNEQFL. The DNA for the CDR3 is TGTGCCAGCACCCCCGGGGGGAATGAGCAGTTCCTC.

As for this clonotype: A junction boundary mismatches the germline segment, possibly from a read error. The V gene is TRBV11-1, the J gene TRBJ1-2; D is unclear. The CDR3 is 13 amino acids. Germline-derived CDR1 and CDR2 are SGHAT and FQDESV (reference sequence). This CDR3 is CASSLSTVDGYTF. The CDR3 DNA is TGTGCCAGTAGCTTATCCACGGTAGACGGCTACACCTTC. Supplemented by reference TRBV11-1 and TRBJ1-2, the full variable domain reads EAEVAQSPRYKITEKSQAVAFWCDPISGHATLYWYRQILGQGPELLVQFQDESVVDDSQLPKDRFSAERLKGVDSTLKIQPAELGDSAMYLCASSLSTVDGYTFGSGTRLTVV.

As for this clonotype: A much more abundant neighbour one base away suggests this may be a read error. The V call is TRBV5-4, the J call TRBJ2-5; D is ambiguous. The germline CDR1 and CDR2 sequences are SGHNT and YYREEE (reference sequence). The V gene lost 2 bases and the J gene lost 2 bases, with 13 bases spanning the gap. This CDR3 is 15 amino acids long. CDR3 coding DNA: TGTGCCAGCAGCTTCCTACAGTCCGGACAAGAGACCCAGTACTTC. Translated: CASSFLQSGQETQYF.

The chain carries TRBV11-1 and TRBJ2-4; either TRBD1 or TRBD2 may fit D (5 bases each). Germline V CDR1 and CDR2: SGHAT, FQDESV (reference sequence). The CDR3 length is 16 residues. V was trimmed by 11 bases and J by 2 bases, leaving 22 bases between them. The CDR3 DNA reads as TGTGCCTGCACCCACTCAAGCAGGGAGACCAAAAACATTCAGTACTTC. It encodes CACTHSSRETKNIQYF.

At least ten counts were recorded for this clonotype. V usage is TRBV4-2 and J usage is TRBJ2-2; D is uncertain. Germline values: CDR1 LGHNA, CDR2 YNFKEQ. The CDR3 has 17 residues. V was clipped by 0 bases and J by 6 bases, with 17 bases between them. The CDR3 nucleotides read TGTGCCAGCAGCCAAGAAAGTTTTCGCCTGACCCCCGGGGAGCTGTTTTTT. The encoded protein is CASSQESFRLTPGELFF.

This chain uses TRBV4-1 with TRBJ2-3; D is perhaps TRBD2 (5 bases). CDR1 and CDR2 from the germline V gene are MGHRA and YSYEKL. CDR3 length equals 16 residues. V lost 6 bases and J 1 base, leaving 17 bases between the germline ends. CDR3 residues: CASRLSDYQCTDTQYF. The CDR3 region has the DNA TGCGCCAGCAGGCTCAGTGACTACCAGTGCACAGATACGCAGTATTTT.

This clonotype has just a few counts. Being one base from a much bigger clone, this may be a read error. This chain joins TRBV6-2 or TRBV6-3 and TRBJ2-1; D is unresolved. Between the trimmed V and J ends, which lost 2 bases and 7 bases, there was a span of 12 bases. The V gene's germline CDR1 is MNHEY and CDR2 SVGEGT. CDR3 length equals 14 residues. The CDR3 region is CASSYPDKMNEQFF. CDR3 coding DNA: TGTGCCAGCAGTTACCCCGACAAAATGAATGAGCAGTTCTTC.

Of note for this clonotype: A much larger clone lies a single base off, so this may be a read error. This chain joins TRBV20-1 and TRBJ2-1, with 8 bases aligning to TRBD2. Germline V gives CDR1 DFQATT, CDR2 SNEGSKA (reference sequence). CDR3 length equals 13 residues. The V segment lost 7 bases and the J segment 9 bases; nucleotides outside the gene matches: 11. Here the CDR3 DNA reads TGCAGTGTAGCGGGTAGCGGGATTTTTGAGCAGTTCTTC. Its translation: CSVAGSGIFEQFF.

The chain has TRBV20-1 and TRBJ2-1; D perhaps matches TRBD1 (5 bases). The germline V gene encodes CDR1 DFQATT and CDR2 SNEGSKA (reference sequence). V was shortened by 7 bases and J by 4 bases, with 23 bases between the two germline ends. The CDR3 has 16 residues. The CDR3 region is CSDAASGQALYNEQFF. In DNA form, the CDR3 reads TGCAGTGATGCCGCCTCAGGACAAGCGCTTTACAATGAGCAGTTCTTC.

The V and J genes are TRBV11-3 and TRBJ2-1, with no clear D. CDR3 length: 14 residues. Germline loops: CDR1 SGHNT, CDR2 YENEEA. Trimming pared 10 bases from V and 8 bases from J, leaving 21 bases between. CDR3 amino acids: CANNLDASVDEQFF. The CDR3 DNA is TGTGCCAACAACTTAGATGCATCAGTTGATGAGCAGTTCTTC.

Turning to this clonotype: This may stem from a read error, because a much larger clone lies one nucleotide away. The rearrangement uses TRBV12-3 or TRBV12-4 and TRBJ2-3; D unresolved. This CDR3 contains 15 residues. Trimming left V 3 bases short and J 4 bases short, with 14 bases between. CDR3 coding DNA: TGTGCCAGCAGTTTGACCATTCTCCAAGCAGATACGCAGTATTTT. Translating gives CASSLTILQADTQYF.

As to this clonotype: It is likely a read error, because the conserved phenylalanine at the end of the CDR3 is missing. V is TRBV20-1 and J is TRBJ1-2, with 9 bases matching TRBD1. Trimming removed 5 bases from V and 8 bases from J; junction bases left unmatched: 12. The CDR3 covers 14 residues. Per germline, CDR1 DFQATT and CDR2 SNEGSKA (reference sequence). The CDR3, as DNA: TGCAGTGCTCCGCATTATGACAGGGGGAGAGGCTACACCCTC. Translating gives CSAPHYDRGRGYTL.